This T cell receptor (beta chain) was sequenced for a study of metastatic and nonmetastatic thyroid tumors. Overall study: Repertoires of blood and of tissue (tumor or nodule) from malignant and benign thyroid patients were compared. Study-wide points: Versus benign nodules, malignant thyroid tumors reportedly had significantly higher TCR beta diversity, in blood and tumor.

As concerns this clone: Its matching antigen is unknown. A junction boundary mismatches the germline segment, possibly from a read error.

As handled by the study authors: What underpinned the distant-metastasis classifier for papillary thyroid cancer was the set of CDR3 differences across clinicopathological groups. With MiXCR, TCRdb called clones anew from the PCR reads. The authors' filters were not applied to this entry. The table records around 30,000 clones, more than 20% of them present only once. The CDR3 consists of 18 residues. Germline values: CDR1 SGHVS, CDR2 FNYEAQ. Prior to thyroid surgery, none of the patients had received any treatment. The sequence was obtained from a female donor with papillary thyroid cancer or a benign thyroid nodule (not recorded which). Some clones in this sample may be carry-over from other donors' samples. Sequenced sample: blood. The chain uses TRBV7-6 and TRBJ1-2, with no clear D. CDR3 DNA: TGTGCCAGCAGCTTAGCTTTGGACCCACCGGATCCGGGCTATGGCCACACCTTC. It translates to CASSLALDPPDPGYGHTF.